This TCR beta chain was profiled in a study of regulatory T cells in long-lasting Graves disease (dated by TCRdb to the early 2020s). For the study in its entirety: Patients with newly diagnosed Graves' disease had been on antithyroid drugs for under 3 months. Patients with persistent Graves' disease were compared with patients with newly diagnosed Graves' disease using TCR sequencing and RNA sequencing of peripheral blood. The study was conducted in China and was registered as a clinical trial. A total of roughly 35 samples underwent TCR sequencing: some 13 from persistent and around 20 from newly diagnosed Graves' disease patients.

The study at large found these results: Lower TCR Shannon entropy and fewer highly expanded clones were observed in persistent Graves' disease patients than in newly diagnosed patients, which suggested clonal expansion. The small sample size was acknowledged by the authors as a limitation that may reduce accuracy. The study examined only peripheral blood because the primary lesion, thyroid tissue, could not be accessed. Sequencing and analysis were limited to the TCR beta chain. A larger number of public clonotypes was shared among persistent patients (approximately 2,500) than among newly diagnosed patients (approximately 1,000). Preferential use of TRBV28, TRBJ1-2 and TRBJ2-5 was observed in persistent disease, whereas TRBV20-1 and TRBJ2-1 were favored in newly diagnosed disease.

Libraries were made using multiplex PCR. Sequencing took place on an Illumina HiSeq 4000. CDR3 regions were amplified by Arm-PCR with iRepertoire HTBI primers to construct TCR beta libraries. Before sequencing, the PCR products went through gel purification. The authors' analysis ran thus. Across samples, roughly 60 TRBV and roughly 15 TRBJ segments were identified and used for gene usage analysis of CDR3 amino acid clonotypes. COPE and FqMerger were used to merge filtered high-quality paired reads into contigs. BLAST was used to align contigs to IMGT TRBV, TRBD and TRBJ reference genes, with CDR3 defined following IMGT. Clonotypes above 0.1% frequency were classified as highly expanded clones. Repertoire diversity was measured by Shannon entropy, and V-J evenness by the Gini coefficient. Clonotypes shared by more than one individual were considered public. TCRdb itself trimmed the public reads at Q25 with fastp, ran MiXCR and retained productive beta chains. When rows share a CDR3 protein, they turn into one entry using the most common DNA and genes. The V and J calls here are based on TCRdb, not the publication. Counted in this sample were hundreds of thousands of distinct CDR3 sequences; 15% to 20% of them appeared once. Of the sample, about 17% is held by the ten largest clones.

Concerning this clonotype itself: What antigen it recognizes has not been identified. Qualities for individual bases were not recorded, and no much larger clone is one base off.

Compared with germline, V lacks 3 bases and J lacks 4 bases; bases without a gene match: 7. The germline V gene yields SGDLS for CDR1 and YYNGEE for CDR2. From cysteine to phenylalanine, the CDR3 is 15 amino acids long. Only the CDR3 DNA is retained, 45 bases long and in frame from the first base. The label giving this sample's time point can be read as: newly diagnosed GD, antithyroid drugs for less than 3 months. For both TCR sequencing and RNA sequencing, RNA was extracted from PBMCs using TRIzol. The diagnosis of Graves' disease followed American Thyroid Association guidelines. Patients were recruited from an endocrinology department in Xi'an, China. Each patient gave approximately 10 milliliters of peripheral blood, collected in an EDTA anticoagulant tube. Ficoll Paque Plus density gradient separation was used to isolate PBMCs, and no additional T cell sorting was done. An Agilent 2100 Bioanalyzer and agarose gel were used to assess RNA quality, and a NanoDrop 2000 was used to measure RNA concentration.

The sample was also linked to a second study, of T cells in Graves' hyperthyroidism and ophthalmopathy. From the second report: Stable Graves' hyperthyroidism was defined as no progression to ophthalmopathy during 18 months of follow-up. Hyperthyroidism patients were aged 18 to 65 years and newly diagnosed, with disease duration of less than 2 months. Exclusion was applied to patients with uncontrolled infections, other autoimmune diseases, pregnancy or lactation. Clinical symptoms, serum thyroxine and TRAb, thyroid ultrasound, and orbital computed tomography formed the basis for the diagnoses. For the first round of RT-PCR on the TCR CDR3, the HTBI primer set was used together with the Qiagen OneStep RT-PCR kit. Most expanded thyroid clonotypes (frequency above 0.001) were also detected in blood, suggesting blood repertoires may reflect thyroid immune responses. A model built on a 13 V-J signature distinguished ophthalmopathy from stable hyperthyroidism, reaching 85% to 90% sensitivity and about 81% specificity in cross-validation and 80%/75% in testing. In validation, progression to ophthalmopathy was predicted by the model with 65% to 71% sensitivity and just over 72% specificity, a median of roughly 6 months before onset. A discovery cohort of about a hundred patients, 43 with Graves' ophthalmopathy and over 55 with stable Graves' hyperthyroidism, was used to find distinguishing TCR V-J signatures. Prospective prediction of ophthalmopathy was tested in an independent validation cohort of 18 to 20 hyperthyroidism patients and approximately 17 patients who later progressed to ophthalmopathy. The approximately 100 discovery patients were divided at random into training and test sets in a 7:3 ratio. In addition, the study compared T-cell repertoires in thyroid tissue and in blood from six Graves' hyperthyroidism patients. Following sampling, methimazole starting at 30 mg daily was given to hyperthyroidism patients, and high-dose intravenous methylprednisolone was given to ophthalmopathy patients. The libraries were constructed in a second round of multiplex PCR and then size-selected and purified. Sequencing of the libraries was done on an Illumina HiSeq2000 using paired-end 100 bp reads. SOAPnuke was used to process the raw data, removing reads that contained adapters or uncalled bases, had a mean Phred below 15, or lacked an exact match to the constant primer or identifier. COPE v1.2.5 was used to merge high-quality paired reads, and clonotypes were defined as unique nucleotide sequences. Clonotypes were aligned to IMGT TRBV, TRBD and TRBJ reference segments using MiTCR v1.1. The analysis was restricted to V-J combinations with a frequency above 0.0001, which together covered roughly 99% of the repertoires. A TCS score was defined as the ratio between F50 (clonal expansion) and ExV (chaos), using BLOSUM62-based TCRdist between CDR3 peptides within each V-J. Welch's t-statistics and random forest reduced fewer than 550 V-J features to 13, which were used in a naive Bayes classifier (R e1071). Sample size was not statistically predetermined, and blinding of investigators to group allocation was not performed. TCR Vbeta CDR3 sequencing of 120 to 150 peripheral blood samples (43 ophthalmopathy, 75 to 80 hyperthyroidism and roughly 17 progressor patients) is reported in the paper.

Rearrangement joined TRBV9 to TRBJ2-3, with 8 middle bases fitting TRBD2. This receptor was taken from a woman in her twenties or thirties with Graves disease. Donor details come from another sample of the same person, matched by shared clones. Here the sequenced sample was peripheral blood mononuclear cells (PBMCs), taken at new diagnosis, from a patient treated with antithyroid drugs. The nucleotide sequence reads TGTGCCAGCAGCGGCGGGGGGTCTTGGTCAGATACGCAGTATTTT. Its protein product is CASSGGGSWSDTQYF.